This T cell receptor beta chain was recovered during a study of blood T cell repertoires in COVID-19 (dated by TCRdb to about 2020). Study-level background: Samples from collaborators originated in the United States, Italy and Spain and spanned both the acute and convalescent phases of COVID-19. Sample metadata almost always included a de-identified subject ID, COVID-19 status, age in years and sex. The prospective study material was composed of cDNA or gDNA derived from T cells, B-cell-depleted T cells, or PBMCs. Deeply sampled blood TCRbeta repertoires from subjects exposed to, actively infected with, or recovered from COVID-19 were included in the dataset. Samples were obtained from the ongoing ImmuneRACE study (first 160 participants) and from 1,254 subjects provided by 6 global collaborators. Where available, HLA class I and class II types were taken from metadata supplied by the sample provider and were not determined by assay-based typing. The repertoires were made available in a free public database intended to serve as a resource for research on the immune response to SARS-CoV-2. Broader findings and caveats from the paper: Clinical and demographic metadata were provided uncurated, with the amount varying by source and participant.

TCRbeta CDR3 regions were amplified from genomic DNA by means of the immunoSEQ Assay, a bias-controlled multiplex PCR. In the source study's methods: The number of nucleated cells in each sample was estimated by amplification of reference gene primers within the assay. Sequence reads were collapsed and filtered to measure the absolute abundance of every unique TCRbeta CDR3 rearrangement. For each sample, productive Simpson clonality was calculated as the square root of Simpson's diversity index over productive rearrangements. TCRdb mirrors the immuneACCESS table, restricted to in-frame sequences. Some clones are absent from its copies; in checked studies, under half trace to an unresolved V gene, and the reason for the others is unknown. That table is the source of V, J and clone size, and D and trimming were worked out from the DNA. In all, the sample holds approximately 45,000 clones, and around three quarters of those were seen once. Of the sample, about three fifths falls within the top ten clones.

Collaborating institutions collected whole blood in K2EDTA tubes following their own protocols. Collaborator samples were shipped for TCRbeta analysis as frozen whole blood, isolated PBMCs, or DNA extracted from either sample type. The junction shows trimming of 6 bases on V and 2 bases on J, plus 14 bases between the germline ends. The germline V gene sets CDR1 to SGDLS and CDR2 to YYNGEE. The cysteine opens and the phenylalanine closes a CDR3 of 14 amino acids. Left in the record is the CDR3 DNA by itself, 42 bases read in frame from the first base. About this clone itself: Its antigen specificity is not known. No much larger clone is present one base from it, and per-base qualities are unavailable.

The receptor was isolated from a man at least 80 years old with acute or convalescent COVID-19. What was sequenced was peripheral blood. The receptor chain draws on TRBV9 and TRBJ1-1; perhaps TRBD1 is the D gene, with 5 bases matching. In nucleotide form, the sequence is TGTGCCAGCACCGAAGACAGCCTAAACACTGAAGCTTTCTTT. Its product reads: CASTEDSLNTEAFF.